This TCR beta chain is drawn from a study of T cell responses to AZD1222 COVID-19 vaccine. Repertoires were generated with immunoSEQ multiplex PCR, while TCRdb's copy carries only in-frame clones and drops some. This repertoire shows 130,000 to 150,000 clones, around 90% found once; its top ten account for approximately 5.1%. There are 14 residues in the CDR3. Trimming pared 6 bases from V and 1 base from J, leaving 12 bases between. Germline V gene sequence: CDR1 LGHDT, CDR2 YNNKEL (reference sequence). The source was peripheral blood, collected 28 days after the second dose of the MenACWY control vaccine. This clonotype was sampled from an adult who received the MenACWY meningococcal vaccine as a control. The rearrangement joins TRBV3-1 (or the pseudogene TRBV3-2) to TRBJ1-1; D is unresolved. This CDR3 is CASSRLYGNTEAFF. CDR3 nucleotide sequence: TGTGCCAGCAGTAGACTTTACGGGAACACTGAAGCTTTCTTT.